This is a list of T cell receptor beta chains from one sample in a study of cytomegalovirus exposure and HLA in healthy donors. Profiling relied on immunoSEQ multiplex PCR, and the TCRdb table lists in-frame clones only, not all of them. The sample shows around 150,000 clones, around 78% of them seen only once. Sequenced sample: PBMCs. Receptors were obtained from a woman between 35 and 50 years old in good health and CMV-seronegative. Both conserved end residues are part of each CDR3. D genes are given only for firm matches. Where a row states a size, it is once, few, many or the class of an expanded clone; other rows omit it.

j_call | v_call | d_call | clone_size | cdr3_aa | cdr3_nt
TRBJ2-3 | TRBV2 | TRBD2 | NA | CASKPRTSDTDTQYF | TGTGCCAGCAAGCCCCGGACTAGCGACACAGATACGCAGTATTTT
TRBJ2-7 | TRBV18 | TRBD2 | NA | CASSPPSGSYEQYF | TGTGCCAGCTCACCCCCTAGCGGGAGTTACGAGCAGTACTTC
TRBJ2-3 | TRBV27 | TRBD2 | NA | CASRDPGLAGERAQYF | TGTGCCAGCAGGGACCCGGGACTAGCGGGAGAAAGGGCGCAGTATTTT
TRBJ2-1 | TRBV5-1 | NA | NA | CASSLGLFNEQFF | TGCGCCAGCAGCTTGGGGCTGTTTAATGAGCAGTTCTTC
TRBJ2-1 | TRBV4-1 | TRBD2 | few | CASSQAGTSFNEQFF | TGCGCCAGCAGCCAAGCCGGGACTAGTTTCAATGAGCAGTTCTTC
TRBJ2-1 | TRBV5-1 | NA | NA | CASSLGGREVEQFF | TGCGCCAGCAGCTTGGGTGGCAGGGAGGTTGAGCAGTTCTTC
TRBJ1-2 | TRBV5-1 | TRBD1 | NA | CASSLRTGHGYTF | TGCGCCAGCAGCTTAAGGACAGGGCATGGCTACACCTTC
TRBJ1-1 | TRBV29-1 | TRBD1 | NA | CSAGTGERSEAFF | TGCAGCGCCGGGACAGGTGAGAGAAGTGAAGCTTTCTTT
TRBJ2-2 | TRBV13 | TRBD2 | NA | CASNYLAGGTGELFF | TGTGCCAGCAATTATCTAGCGGGAGGGACCGGGGAGCTGTTTTTT
TRBJ2-1 | TRBV30 | TRBD1 | NA | CASLSGQGAGGQFF | TGTGCCTCCCTCTCGGGACAGGGGGCAGGGGGGCAGTTCTTC
TRBJ2-2 | TRBV27 | TRBD2 | NA | CASRLTSGGTGELFF | TGTGCCAGCAGACTGACTAGCGGGGGAACCGGGGAGCTGTTTTTT
TRBJ1-1 | TRBV7-9 | NA | once | CASSLGAGSEAFF | TGTGCCAGCAGCTTGGGGGCTGGGTCTGAAGCTTTCTTT